This T cell receptor beta chain was documented in a study of stem cell transplantation in POMP-related autoinflammatory disease. The wider study: Hypothesis: faulty thymoproteasomes impair CD8+ T-cell selection, skewing TRB repertoires. After transplant, neutrophils and platelets showed 100% graft donor chimerism through one year.

Whole-study findings and limits: PRAID patients trended toward lower TRB diversity and higher clonality in all analyzed T-cell subsets. In PRAID patients, the number of distinct TRB V-J gene pairings was restricted.

A note on this clone: Its antigen is unknown.

Using immunoSEQ multiplex PCR, the repertoire was profiled, and TCRdb retains in-frame clones only, with some absent. The table includes approximately 65,000 clones, approximately 90% detected once. This TCR derives from a human patient with POMP-related autoinflammation and immune dysregulation (PRAID). The T cells may partly be graft donor cells. Sequencing was performed on CD4+ T cells from PBMCs, taken after stem cell transplantation.

CDR3 region: CASSGLSNYEQYF. The CDR3, as DNA: TGTGCCAGCAGTGGTCTATCCAACTACGAGCAGTACTTC. The V gene is TRBV2, the J gene TRBJ2-7; D not resolved. The CDR3 loop spans 13 amino acids. The germline V and J ends were trimmed by 4 bases and 3 bases, with 10 bases remaining between them. CDR1 SNHLY and CDR2 FYNNEI come from the germline V gene. The full variable domain, completed using reference TRBV2 and TRBJ2-7, is EPEVTQTPSHQVTQMGQEVILRCVPISNHLYFYWYRQILGQKVEFLVSFYNNEISEKSEIFDDQFSVERPDGSNFTLKIRSTKLEDSAMYFCASSGLSNYEQYFGPGTRLTVT.